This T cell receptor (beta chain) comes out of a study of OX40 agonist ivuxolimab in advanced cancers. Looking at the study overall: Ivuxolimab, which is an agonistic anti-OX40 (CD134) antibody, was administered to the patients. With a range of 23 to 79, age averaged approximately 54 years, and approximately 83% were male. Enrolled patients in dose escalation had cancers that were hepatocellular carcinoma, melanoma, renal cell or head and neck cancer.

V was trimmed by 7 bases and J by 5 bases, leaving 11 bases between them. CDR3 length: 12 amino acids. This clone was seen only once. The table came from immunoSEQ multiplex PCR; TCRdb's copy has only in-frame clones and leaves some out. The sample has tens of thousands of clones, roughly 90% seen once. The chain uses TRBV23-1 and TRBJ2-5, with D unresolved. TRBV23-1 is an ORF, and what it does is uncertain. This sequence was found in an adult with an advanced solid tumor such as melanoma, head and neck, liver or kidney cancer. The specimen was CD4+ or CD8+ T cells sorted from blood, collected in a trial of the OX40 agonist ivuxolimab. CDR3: CASKGSQETQYF. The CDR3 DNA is TGCGCCAGCAAAGGGTCGCAGGAGACCCAGTACTTC.